Following are 32 T cell receptor beta chains from one sample sequenced in a study of cytomegalovirus exposure and HLA in healthy donors. PCR primers comprised 60 Vbeta and 13 Jbeta primers. Repertoires were generated with immunoSEQ multiplex PCR, while TCRdb's copy carries only in-frame clones and drops some. The sample includes fewer than 250,000 clones, 79% of them seen just once. Sequenced input: PBMCs. Receptors were obtained from a woman aged 18-29 years in good health and CMV-seronegative.

The CDR3: CASSRGQSGNTEAFF. DNA for the CDR3: TGTGCCAGCAGCAGAGGACAATCTGGGAACACTGAAGCTTTCTTT. V is TRBV28 and J is TRBJ1-1; D perhaps matches TRBD1 (5 bases). The germline CDR1 and CDR2 sequences are MDHEN and SYDVKM. Trimming took 6 bases from V and 1 from J, leaving 15 bases between them. CDR3 size: 15 residues.

The gene calls are TRBV28 and TRBJ2-7; TRBD1 agrees at 8 bases. Losses at the gene ends were 3 bases for V and 0 bases for J; bases not matched to a gene: 16. From germline, CDR1 is MDHEN and CDR2 SYDVKM. CDR3 length equals 19 residues. The CDR3 here is CASSFPRRGRVSLSYEQYF. CDR3 sequence (DNA): TGTGCCAGCAGTTTTCCCCGCAGGGGGCGCGTAAGCCTCTCCTACGAGCAGTACTTC. The full variable domain, in which reference TRBV28 and TRBJ2-7 provide the parts outside the CDR3, is DVKVTQSSRYLVKRTGEKVFLECVQDMDHENMFWYRQDPGLGLRLIYFSYDVKMKEKGDIPEGYSVSREKKERFSLILESASTNQTSMYLCASSFPRRGRVSLSYEQYFGPGTRLTVT.

The genes are TRBV5-5 and TRBJ1-5; 7 nucleotides line up with TRBD1. The CDR3 totals 16 residues. The J segment lost 0 bases and the V segment lost 4 bases, leaving 7 bases of the junction unmatched. Germline lookup yields CDR1 SGHKS and CDR2 YYEKEE (reference sequence). The chain's CDR3 is CASSPTNRGSNQPQHF. For the CDR3, the DNA is TGTGCCAGCAGCCCAACCAACAGGGGTAGCAATCAGCCCCAGCATTTT.

The genes are TRBV9 and TRBJ2-3, with D perhaps TRBD2 (6 bases). The CDR3 consists of 17 residues. Germline loops: CDR1 SGDLS, CDR2 YYNGEE. V lost 5 bases and J 0 bases, leaving 19 bases between the germline ends. CDR3: CASSAHLTRGSTDTQYF. For the CDR3, the DNA is TGTGCCAGCAGTGCTCACTTGACTAGAGGTAGCACAGATACGCAGTATTTT.

This clone was recorded at least ten times. The chain recombines TRBV6-4 with TRBJ2-6, with TRBD1 matching over 7 bases. CDR3 length: 16 residues. The germline V gene encodes CDR1 MRHNA and CDR2 SNTAGT. Germline trimming cut 4 bases from V and 0 bases from J; bases unmatched to any gene: 3. The CDR3 nucleotides read TGTGCCAGCAGTGGGGGACAGAGCTCTGGGGCCAACGTCCTGACTTTC. Translating it yields CASSGGQSSGANVLTF.

The chain employs TRBV7-9 and TRBJ2-7; possible D gene TRBD1, 6 bases. CDR1 SEHNR and CDR2 FQNEAQ come from the germline V gene (reference sequence). The V gene lost 0 bases and the J gene lost 2 bases, with 14 bases spanning the gap. The CDR3 length is 16 residues. The CDR3 protein is CASSLAVGAPAYEQYF. The CDR3 region has the DNA TGTGCCAGCAGCTTAGCGGTGGGGGCCCCTGCCTACGAGCAGTACTTC.

The chain joins TRBV5-1 to TRBJ2-7, with D maybe TRBD1 (5 bases). Germline V gives CDR1 SGHRS, CDR2 YFSETQ. With 2 bases removed from V and 3 bases from J, the gap between germline ends came to 12 bases. The CDR3 totals 14 residues. CDR3 bases: TGCGCCAGCAGCTTCACCGGACACGGCTACGAGCAGTACTTC. This encodes CASSFTGHGYEQYF.

This chain joins TRBV7-2 and TRBJ2-7; 12 bases map to TRBD2. Trimming at V came to 6 bases and at J to 3 bases, leaving 3 bases not matched to a gene. The germline V gene encodes CDR1 SGHTA and CDR2 FQGNSA. This CDR3 contains 14 residues. CDR3 sequence (DNA): TGTGCCAGCAGTATGACTAGCGGGAGCTACGAGCAGTACTTC. Translation: CASSMTSGSYEQYF.

The genes are TRBV27 and TRBJ1-3, with 8 bases aligning to TRBD1. CDR1 is MNHEY and CDR2 is SMNVEV in the germline V gene (reference sequence). The CDR3 is 18 amino acids. The V segment lost 2 bases and the J segment 3 bases; nucleotides outside the gene matches: 12. This chain's CDR3 is CASSLSPGGVRRGNTIYF. CDR3 bases: TGTGCCAGCAGTTTAAGTCCAGGGGGCGTGAGACGTGGAAACACCATATATTTT.

This clone was counted a few times. V is TRBV5-5 and J is TRBJ1-2; 7 nucleotides align to TRBD1. The V segment lost 0 bases and the J segment 7 bases; nucleotides outside the gene matches: 9. Germline V gene lookup returns CDR1 SGHKS and CDR2 YYEKEE (reference sequence). This CDR3 spans 15 amino acids. CDR3 nucleotides: TGTGCCAGCAGCTTGGAAGGAGGGGGCGCGGGTGGCTACACCTTC. Translating it yields CASSLEGGGAGGYTF. The whole variable domain, remainder taken from reference TRBV5-5 and TRBJ1-2, is DAGVTQSPTHLIKTRGQQVTLRCSPISGHKSVSWYQQVLGQGPQFIFQYYEKEERGRGNFPDRFSARQFPNYSSELNVNALLLGDSALYLCASSLEGGGAGGYTFGSGTRLTVV.

The CDR3 here is CAYIPRDRGPETQYF. CDR3 nucleotide sequence: TGTGCCTATATCCCCCGGGACAGGGGCCCAGAGACCCAGTACTTC. V is TRBV30 and J is TRBJ2-5; TRBD1 agrees at 10 bases. The V segment lost 7 bases and the J segment 4 bases; nucleotides outside the gene matches: 12. The germline V gene encodes CDR1 GTSNPN and CDR2 SVGIG (reference sequence). The CDR3 length is 15 residues.

This clone was recorded once. J is TRBJ1-1 and V is TRBV7-6; possibly TRBD1 for D (5 bases). Looked up from germline, CDR1 is SGHVS and CDR2 is FNYEAQ. CDR3 size: 14 residues. The V and J ends lost 5 bases and 1 base respectively, with 11 bases between them. The CDR3 DNA sequence: TGTGCCAGCAGCCGCGGGACGGAGAACACTGAAGCTTTCTTT. The encoded protein is CASSRGTENTEAFF.

This clone was detected only a few times. This rearrangement joins TRBV6-6 to TRBJ1-6; 7 nucleotides align to TRBD1. CDR1 and CDR2 from the germline V gene are MNHNY and SVGAGI (reference sequence). This CDR3 region has 15 residues. V lost 6 bases and J lost 10; bases outside the gene matches: 12. The CDR3 nucleotides are TGTGCCAGCAGCCGCTTGACAGGGTTGGGATCACCCCTCCACTTT. This gives the protein CASSRLTGLGSPLHF.

The chain recombines TRBV12-5 with TRBJ2-1; a possible D gene is TRBD2 (7 bases). The germline V gene has CDR1 LGHNT and CDR2 FRNRAP. V was clipped by 2 bases and J by 2 bases, with 10 bases between them. The CDR3 loop spans 15 amino acids. The CDR3 DNA reads as TGTGCTAGTGGTTTGATCGGGGGGCCCTACAATGAGCAGTTCTTC. Translation: CASGLIGGPYNEQFF.

This chain's CDR3 is CASSVSTGAYEQYF. The CDR3 region has the DNA TGTGCCAGTAGTGTATCGACAGGGGCCTACGAGCAGTACTTC. The J gene is TRBJ2-7, the V gene TRBV19; 8 positions agree with TRBD1. From germline, CDR1 is LNHDA and CDR2 SQIVND (reference sequence). The CDR3 loop spans 14 amino acids. V dropped 5 bases and J dropped 2; count of bases not matched to a gene: 5. The whole variable domain, filled in from reference TRBV19 and TRBJ2-7, reads DGGITQSPKYLFRKEGQNVTLSCEQNLNHDAMYWYRQDPGQGLRLIYYSQIVNDFQKGDIAEGYSVSREKKESFPLTVTSAQKNPTAFYLCASSVSTGAYEQYFGPGTRLTVT.

This clone was counted only a few times. This CDR3 reads CASSRGTGTQPQHF. The CDR3 nucleotides read TGTGCCAGCAGCCGAGGGACAGGGACTCAGCCCCAGCATTTT. The chain links TRBV6-5 to TRBJ1-5, with TRBD1 matching 9 bases. The CDR3 contains 14 residues. CDR1 and CDR2 (germline): MNHEY, SVGAGI. Trimming removed 6 bases from V and 6 bases from J; junction bases left unmatched: 6.

The chain joins TRBV19 to TRBJ2-7; 10 nucleotides line up with TRBD2. After removal of 3 bases from V and 4 bases from J, the junction contained 12 bases not matched to a gene. CDR1 is LNHDA and CDR2 is SQIVND in the germline V gene (reference sequence). This CDR3 comprises 17 residues. Written as DNA, the CDR3 is TGTGCCAGTAGTATTGCTAGTCTAGCGGGAGCGCGTTACGAGCAGTACTTC. It is translated as CASSIASLAGARYEQYF.

The V and J genes are TRBV7-8 and TRBJ2-2; TRBD1 matches at 7 bases. Trimming took 5 bases from V and 6 from J; bases not matched to a gene: 6. Looked up from germline, CDR1 is SGHVS and CDR2 is FQNEAQ. The CDR3 extends over 14 amino acids. The CDR3 sequence: CASSADRAAGELFF. CDR3 in DNA: TGTGCCAGCAGCGCTGACAGGGCCGCCGGGGAGCTGTTTTTT.

This rearrangement joins TRBV27 to TRBJ2-7; no reliable D call. V lost 0 bases and J 6 bases, leaving 12 bases between the germline ends. The CDR3 spans 14 residues. CDR1 and CDR2 (germline): MNHEY, SMNVEV (reference sequence). The CDR3 is CASSLSDIGGEQYF. The CDR3 DNA is TGTGCCAGCAGTTTATCGGATATAGGCGGCGAGCAGTACTTC.

This chain connects TRBV9 to TRBJ1-2, with D possibly being TRBD1 (6 bases). CDR1 is SGDLS, CDR2 YYNGEE, per germline. Deletions cut 4 bases from V and 7 bases from J, with 20 bases between. The CDR3 is 15 amino acids. The DNA for the CDR3 is TGTGCCAGCAGCCCCTTCCAGACAGGATGGGGTGGCTACACCTTC. Translation: CASSPFQTGWGGYTF.

CDR3 DNA: TGCGCCAGCAGCCAAGTGGGGGCTAGCGGGAAGTATACCGGGGAGCTGTTTTTT. Its protein is CASSQVGASGKYTGELFF. The V gene is TRBV4-1, the J gene TRBJ2-2; 9 bases are shared with TRBD2. Germline trimming cut 1 base from V and 5 bases from J; bases unmatched to any gene: 11. Germline CDR1 reads MGHRA; CDR2 reads YSYEKL. This CDR3 has 18 amino acids.

The J gene is TRBJ2-7, the V gene TRBV28; 10 positions agree with TRBD2. Germline CDR1 reads MDHEN; CDR2 reads SYDVKM. The CDR3 sequence is 14 residues long. The J segment lost 4 bases and the V segment lost 5 bases, leaving 5 bases of the junction unmatched. The DNA for the CDR3 is TGTGCCAGCAGTCCCCGGACTAGCGGATACGAGCAGTACTTC. As protein: CASSPRTSGYEQYF.

The rearrangement joins TRBV2 to TRBJ1-2; 11 nucleotides agree with TRBD1. The junction had 12 bases not matched to a gene; V was cut back by 6 bases and J by 3 bases. This CDR3 is 17 amino acids long. Per the germline V gene, CDR1 is SNHLY and CDR2 is FYNNEI. The DNA of the CDR3 is TGTGCCAGCAGGGCCCAAGGGACAGGGGGTGGTGACTATGGCTACACCTTC. As protein: CASRAQGTGGGDYGYTF.

The chain joins TRBV7-6 to TRBJ2-1; 8 bases map to TRBD2. The CDR3 runs to 15 residues. Germline V gives CDR1 SGHVS, CDR2 FNYEAQ. Trimming removed 5 bases from V and 3 bases from J; junction bases left unmatched: 6. The CDR3 loop is CASSAPGLGYNEQFF. Here the CDR3 DNA reads TGTGCCAGCAGCGCACCGGGACTAGGCTACAATGAGCAGTTCTTC. Filled out from reference TRBV7-6 and TRBJ2-1, the complete variable domain reads GAGVSQSPRYKVTKRGQDVALRCDPISGHVSLYWYRQALGQGPEFLTYFNYEAQQDKSGLPNDRFSAERPEGSISTLTIQRTEQRDSAMYRCASSAPGLGYNEQFFGPGTRLTVL.

Only a few counts were recorded for this clone. The chain carries TRBV7-2 and TRBJ2-3, with 9 positions matching TRBD1. The V gene's germline CDR1 is SGHTA and CDR2 FQGNSA. Trimming took 3 bases from V and 5 from J; bases not matched to a gene: 0. This CDR3 contains 13 residues. DNA for the CDR3: TGTGCCAGCAGCTTGGGACAGGGAGATACGCAGTATTTT. It codes for CASSLGQGDTQYF.

The CDR3 coding sequence is TGTGCCAGCAGTGATTATGGGGGGAGGGCCTACGAGCAGTACTTC. It specifies CASSDYGGRAYEQYF. The chain combines TRBV25-1 with TRBJ2-7; 7 nucleotides agree with TRBD2. After removal of 3 bases from V and 2 bases from J, the junction contained 7 bases not matched to a gene. Per germline, CDR1 MGHDK and CDR2 SYGVNS. The CDR3 extends over 15 amino acids.

CDR3 nucleotide sequence: TGTGCCACCAGCAGGTACAGGGGGCCGGGGGGCTACACCTTC. Encoded protein: CATSRYRGPGGYTF. V and J are TRBV15 and TRBJ1-2, with 9 bases fitting TRBD1. CDR3 length: 14 residues. V lost 3 bases and J lost 8; bases outside the gene matches: 7. The germline V gene has CDR1 LNHNV and CDR2 YYDKDF (reference sequence).

The chain employs TRBV7-6 and TRBJ2-7, with 12 bases aligning to TRBD2. After removal of 2 bases from V and 1 base from J, the junction contained 3 bases not matched to a gene. The CDR3 runs 16 residues. Germline CDR1 and CDR2: SGHVS and FNYEAQ. CDR3 loop: CASSLKTSGRSYEQYF. The DNA for the CDR3 is TGTGCCAGCAGCTTAAAGACTAGCGGGAGATCCTACGAGCAGTACTTC.

This clone was found a few times. This chain connects TRBV11-2 to TRBJ2-7; possibly TRBD1 for D (6 bases). The CDR3 extends over 18 amino acids. The germline V gene encodes CDR1 SGHAT and CDR2 FQNNGV. Trimming took 2 bases from V and 5 from J, leaving 25 bases between them. CDR3 nucleotides: TGTGCCAGCAGCTTACTAACCCTGGGGGCAGGGACCTTCAACGAGCAGTACTTC. It yields the protein CASSLLTLGAGTFNEQYF.

This clone was observed once. The chain is built from TRBV6-5 and TRBJ1-2; no definite D call. Trimming shortened V by 10 bases and J by 2 bases, and 11 bases separated the two germline ends. This CDR3 is 12 amino acids long. Germline-derived CDR1 and CDR2 are MNHEY and SVGAGI. The CDR3 loop reads CATRTGNYGYTF. CDR3 nucleotides: TGTGCCACCCGGACTGGAAACTATGGCTACACCTTC.

This clone was picked up a small number of times. This chain links TRBV12-1 with TRBJ2-7; the table's D call, TRBD2, has no DNA check behind it. TRBV12-1 is deemed a pseudogene. The CDR3 contains 19 residues. The CDR3: CASSPVWAAGGQDLCEQYF. Here the CDR3 DNA reads TGTGCCAGCAGCCCCGTTTGGGCAGCGGGGGGGCAAGATCTTTGCGAGCAGTACTTC.

V and J are TRBV19 and TRBJ2-3; no firm D call. The V gene's germline CDR1 is LNHDA and CDR2 SQIVND (reference sequence). The V end was cut by 0 bases, the J end by 9 bases, with 10 bases between. This CDR3 contains 13 residues. The CDR3 here is CASSIEAPRTQYF. The CDR3 bases are TGTGCCAGTAGTATAGAGGCCCCCAGGACGCAGTATTTT.